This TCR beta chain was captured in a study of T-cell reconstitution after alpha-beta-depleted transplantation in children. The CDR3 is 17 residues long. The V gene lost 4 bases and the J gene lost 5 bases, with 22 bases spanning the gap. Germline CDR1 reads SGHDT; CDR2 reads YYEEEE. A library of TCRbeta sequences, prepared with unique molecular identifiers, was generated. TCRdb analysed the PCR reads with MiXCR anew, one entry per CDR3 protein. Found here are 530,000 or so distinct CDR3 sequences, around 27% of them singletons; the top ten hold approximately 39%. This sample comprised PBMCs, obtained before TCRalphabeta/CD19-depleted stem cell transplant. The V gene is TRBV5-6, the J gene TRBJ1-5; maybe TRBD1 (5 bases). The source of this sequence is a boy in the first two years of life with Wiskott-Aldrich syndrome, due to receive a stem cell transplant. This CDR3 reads CASSRTAGTLGHQPQHF. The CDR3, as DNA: TGTGCCAGCAGCAGAACCGCCGGGACCCTTGGGCATCAGCCCCAGCATTTT.